This TCR beta chain comes out of a study of beta chain features in type 1 diabetes. Study overall: Summed over all samples, the examined sorted cells came to fewer than 120,000,000.

Germline CDR1 reads SGHDN; CDR2 reads FVKESK. Trimming at V came to 3 bases and at J to 1 base, leaving 4 bases not matched to a gene. The CDR3 runs 16 residues. The entirety of the isolated RNA underwent reverse transcription, so expressed TCRB transcripts were sequenced. The repertoire was sequenced with immunoSEQ multiplex PCR; TCRdb's copy has only in-frame clones and lacks some. The sample yields under 250,000 clones, 27% seen once. For this clone: Its antigen is unknown.

A CD45RO/CCR7/CD25/CD127/CD95/CD27 panel sorted naive, central memory, regulatory and stem cell-like memory CD4+ cells. Study-level points and caveats: cDNA sequencing could over-represent cells with high TCR expression.

This chain connects TRBV14 to TRBJ2-2; 8 bases are shared with TRBD1. Material: central memory CD4+ T cells from blood. The sequence was collected from a man aged 30 to 45 in good health. The CDR3 DNA reads as TGTGCCAGCAGCCAGCGGGACAGGCAGAACACCGGGGAGCTGTTTTTT. Translated: CASSQRDRQNTGELFF.